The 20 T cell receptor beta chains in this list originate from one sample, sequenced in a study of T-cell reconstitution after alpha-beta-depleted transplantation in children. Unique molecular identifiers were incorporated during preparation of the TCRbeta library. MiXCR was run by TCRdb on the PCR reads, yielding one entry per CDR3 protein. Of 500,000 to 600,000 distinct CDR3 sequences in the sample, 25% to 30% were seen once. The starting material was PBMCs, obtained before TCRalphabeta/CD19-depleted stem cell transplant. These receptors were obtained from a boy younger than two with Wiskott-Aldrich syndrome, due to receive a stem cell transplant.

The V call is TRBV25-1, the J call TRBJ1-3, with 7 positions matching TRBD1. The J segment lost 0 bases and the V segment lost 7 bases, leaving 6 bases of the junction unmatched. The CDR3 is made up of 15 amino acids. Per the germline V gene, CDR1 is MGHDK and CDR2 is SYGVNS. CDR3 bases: TGTGCCAGCATCCCAGGGGGACGCTCTGGAAACACCATATATTTT. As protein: CASIPGGRSGNTIYF.

The CDR3: CASSIGTSGVYEQYF. The CDR3 region has the DNA TGTGCCAGCAGTATTGGGACTAGCGGGGTTTACGAGCAGTACTTC. This chain uses TRBV28 with TRBJ2-7, with TRBD2 identical over 13 bases. Germline loops: CDR1 MDHEN, CDR2 SYDVKM. V gave up 5 bases and J gave up 4 bases; unmatched junction bases: 5. The CDR3 length is 15 residues. The variable domain in full, completed from reference TRBV28 and TRBJ2-7, reads DVKVTQSSRYLVKRTGEKVFLECVQDMDHENMFWYRQDPGLGLRLIYFSYDVKMKEKGDIPEGYSVSREKKERFSLILESASTNQTSMYLCASSIGTSGVYEQYFGPGTRLTVT.

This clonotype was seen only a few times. The CDR3 is CASTSGLYNEQFF. CDR3 bases: TGTGCCAGCACTAGCGGGCTTTACAATGAGCAGTTCTTC. The chain uses TRBV28 and TRBJ2-1; 8 bases match TRBD2. After removal of 7 bases from V and 4 bases from J, the junction contained 3 bases not matched to a gene. The length of the CDR3 is 13 residues. Germline CDR1 MDHEN, CDR2 SYDVKM.

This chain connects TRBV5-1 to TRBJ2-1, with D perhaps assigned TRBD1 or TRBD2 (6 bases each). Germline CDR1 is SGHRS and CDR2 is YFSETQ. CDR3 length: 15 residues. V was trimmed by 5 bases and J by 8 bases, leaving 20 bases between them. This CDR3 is CASRWRGADGDEQFF. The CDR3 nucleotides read TGCGCCAGCAGGTGGAGGGGGGCCGATGGGGATGAGCAGTTCTTC.

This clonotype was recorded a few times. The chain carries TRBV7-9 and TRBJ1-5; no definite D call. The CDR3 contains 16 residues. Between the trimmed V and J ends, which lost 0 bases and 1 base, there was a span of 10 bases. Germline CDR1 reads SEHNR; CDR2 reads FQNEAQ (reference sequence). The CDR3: CASSLAVGPSNQPQHF. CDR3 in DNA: TGTGCCAGCAGCTTAGCGGTAGGGCCGAGCAATCAGCCCCAGCATTTT. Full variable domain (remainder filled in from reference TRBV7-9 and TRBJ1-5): DTGVSQNPRHKITKRGQNVTFRCDPISEHNRLYWYRQTLGQGPEFLTYFQNEAQLEKSRLLSDRFSAERPKGSFSTLEIQRTEQGDSAMYLCASSLAVGPSNQPQHFGDGTRLSIL.

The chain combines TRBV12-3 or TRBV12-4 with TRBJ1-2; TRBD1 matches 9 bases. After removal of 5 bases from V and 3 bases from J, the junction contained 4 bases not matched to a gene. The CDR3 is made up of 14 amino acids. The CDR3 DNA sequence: TGTGCCAGCAGTCCACGGACAGGGGACTATGGCTACACCTTC. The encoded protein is CASSPRTGDYGYTF.

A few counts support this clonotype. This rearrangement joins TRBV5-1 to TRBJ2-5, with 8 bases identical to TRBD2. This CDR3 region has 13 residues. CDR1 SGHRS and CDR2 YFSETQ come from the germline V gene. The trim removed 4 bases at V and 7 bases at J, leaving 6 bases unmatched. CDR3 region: CASSIGTSWTQYF. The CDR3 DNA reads TGCGCCAGCAGCATCGGGACTAGTTGGACCCAGTACTTC.

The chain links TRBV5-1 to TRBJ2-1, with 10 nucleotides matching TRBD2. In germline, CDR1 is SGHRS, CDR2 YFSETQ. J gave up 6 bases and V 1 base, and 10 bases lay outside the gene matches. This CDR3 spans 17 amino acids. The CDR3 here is CASSLSVGASGSNEQFF. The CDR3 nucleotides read TGCGCCAGCAGCTTGTCAGTTGGCGCTAGCGGGAGCAATGAGCAGTTCTTC.

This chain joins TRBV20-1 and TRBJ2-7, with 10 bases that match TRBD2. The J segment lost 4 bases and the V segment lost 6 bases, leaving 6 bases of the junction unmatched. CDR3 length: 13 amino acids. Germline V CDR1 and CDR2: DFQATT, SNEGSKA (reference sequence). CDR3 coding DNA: TGCAGTGCGGGGAGGACTAGCGGTTACGAGCAGTACTTC. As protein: CSAGRTSGYEQYF.

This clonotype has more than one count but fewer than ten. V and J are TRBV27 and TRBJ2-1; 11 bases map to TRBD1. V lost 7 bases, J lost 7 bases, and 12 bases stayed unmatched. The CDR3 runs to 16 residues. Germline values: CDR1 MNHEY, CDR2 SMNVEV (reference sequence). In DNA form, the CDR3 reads TGTGCCAGCACAAGGACAGGGGGCGGTTGGGTAAATGAGCAGTTCTTC. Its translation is CASTRTGGGWVNEQFF.

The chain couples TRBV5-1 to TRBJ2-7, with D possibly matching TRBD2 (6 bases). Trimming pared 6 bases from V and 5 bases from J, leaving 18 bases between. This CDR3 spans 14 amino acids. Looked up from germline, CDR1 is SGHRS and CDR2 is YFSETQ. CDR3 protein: CASTLGGIYNEQYF. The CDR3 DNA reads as TGCGCCAGCACCCTGGGCGGGATATACAACGAGCAGTACTTC.

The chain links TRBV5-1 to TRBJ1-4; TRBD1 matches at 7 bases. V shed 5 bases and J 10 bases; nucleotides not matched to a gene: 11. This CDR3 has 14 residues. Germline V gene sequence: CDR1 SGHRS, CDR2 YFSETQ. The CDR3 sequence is CASSLTQGERKLFF. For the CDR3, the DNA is TGCGCCAGCAGTTTGACGCAGGGGGAGCGAAAACTGTTTTTT.

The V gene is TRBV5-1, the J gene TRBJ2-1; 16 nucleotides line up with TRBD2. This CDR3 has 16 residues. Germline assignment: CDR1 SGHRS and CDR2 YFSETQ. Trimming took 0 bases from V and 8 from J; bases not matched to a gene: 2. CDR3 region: CASSLAGTSGGDEQFF. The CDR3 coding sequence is TGCGCCAGCAGCTTGGCCGGGACTAGCGGGGGGGATGAGCAGTTCTTC.

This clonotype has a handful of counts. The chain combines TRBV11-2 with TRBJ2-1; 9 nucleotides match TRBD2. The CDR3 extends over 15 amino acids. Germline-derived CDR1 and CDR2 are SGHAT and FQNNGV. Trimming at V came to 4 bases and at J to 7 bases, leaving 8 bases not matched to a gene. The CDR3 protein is CASSSIAGVYNEQFF. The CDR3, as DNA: TGTGCCAGCAGCTCCATAGCGGGAGTTTATAATGAGCAGTTCTTC.

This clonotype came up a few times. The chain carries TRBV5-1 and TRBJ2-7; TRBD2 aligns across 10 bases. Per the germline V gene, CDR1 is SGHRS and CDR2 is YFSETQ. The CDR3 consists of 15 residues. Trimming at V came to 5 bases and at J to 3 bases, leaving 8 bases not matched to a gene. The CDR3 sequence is CASRSQREGIYEQYF. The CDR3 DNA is TGCGCCAGCAGAAGCCAGCGGGAGGGCATCTACGAGCAGTACTTC.

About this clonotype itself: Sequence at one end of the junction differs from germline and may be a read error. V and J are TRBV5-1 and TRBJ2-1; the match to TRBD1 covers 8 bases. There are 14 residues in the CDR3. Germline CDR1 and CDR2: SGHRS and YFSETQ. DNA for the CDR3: TGCGCCAGCAGTTTGGACAGGGCTCCGAATGAGCAGTTCTTC. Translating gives CASSLDRAPNEQFF.

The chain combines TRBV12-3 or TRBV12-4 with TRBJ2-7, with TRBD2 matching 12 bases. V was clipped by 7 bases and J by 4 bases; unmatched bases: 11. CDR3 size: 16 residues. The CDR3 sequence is CASNRGTSGWMYEQYF. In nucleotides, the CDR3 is TGTGCCAGCAACCGTGGGACTAGCGGGTGGATGTACGAGCAGTACTTC.

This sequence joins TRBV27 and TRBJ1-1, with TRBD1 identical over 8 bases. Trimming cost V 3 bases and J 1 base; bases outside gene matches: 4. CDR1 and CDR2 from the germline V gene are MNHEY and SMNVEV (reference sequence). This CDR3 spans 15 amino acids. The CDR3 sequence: CASSFLGQGNTEAFF. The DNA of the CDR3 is TGTGCCAGCAGTTTTCTCGGACAGGGGAACACTGAAGCTTTCTTT.

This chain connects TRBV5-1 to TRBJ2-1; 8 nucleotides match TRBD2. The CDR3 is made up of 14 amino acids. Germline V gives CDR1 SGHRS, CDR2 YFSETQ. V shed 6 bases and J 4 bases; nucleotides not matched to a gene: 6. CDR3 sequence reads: CASKLAGEYNEQFF. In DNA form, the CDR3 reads TGCGCCAGCAAGCTAGCGGGCGAATACAATGAGCAGTTCTTC.

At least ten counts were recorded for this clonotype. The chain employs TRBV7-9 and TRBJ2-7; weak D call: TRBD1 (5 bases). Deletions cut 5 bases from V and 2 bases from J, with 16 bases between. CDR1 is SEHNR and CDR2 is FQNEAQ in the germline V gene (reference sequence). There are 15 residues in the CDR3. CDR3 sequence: CASSPIGAPTYEQYF. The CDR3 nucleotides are TGTGCCAGCAGCCCTATTGGGGCGCCGACCTACGAGCAGTACTTC.